A selection of T cell receptor beta chains follows, all from one sample in a study of T-cell memory formation after mild COVID-19. Via MiXCR, TCRdb re-called the 5' RACE reads, giving one row per CDR3 protein. Of about 190,000 distinct CDR3 sequences listed, 20% to 25% are singletons. The source material was PBMCs or a T cell subset sorted from them (not recorded which). The receptors come from an adult woman who had mild COVID-19 (a few samples of this study predate the infection). Cell type and time point are not known. The CDR3 runs from the conserved cysteine through the conserved F or W. A D gene is named only where the DNA matches it firmly. Not every row has a clone size; where given, it reads once, few, many or a size class.

D gene	V gene	J gene	clone size	CDR3 DNA	CDR3 protein
TRBD2	TRBV6-5	TRBJ2-2	few	TGTGCCAGCAGTTCGGCGGGGGAGAACACCGGGGAGCTGTTTTTT	CASSSAGENTGELFF
.	TRBV4-3	TRBJ1-3	once	TGCGCCAGCAGCCAAGACCCGCGGGGCTCTGGAAACACCATATATTTT	CASSQDPRGSGNTIYF
TRBD1	TRBV7-9	TRBJ1-1	few	TGTGCCAGCAGCTTAGATAACATCCTGGGACAGGGGAACACTGAAGCTTTCTTT	CASSLDNILGQGNTEAFF
.	TRBV7-9	TRBJ2-1	few	TGTGCCAGCAGCTTAGACGGGGGTAGCTCCTACAATGAGCAGTTCTTC	CASSLDGGSSYNEQFF
TRBD1	TRBV20-1	TRBJ1-1	many	TGCAGTGCTAGCCCATTGGGACAGTTGAACACTGAAGCTTTCTTT	CSASPLGQLNTEAFF
.	TRBV4-3	TRBJ1-1	.	TGCGCCAGCAGCCAAGGGATAGGGAACACTGAAGCTTTCTTT	CASSQGIGNTEAFF
TRBD1	TRBV20-1	TRBJ2-2	few	TGCAGTGGGGGACAGACAGGGTCAACCGGGGAGCTGTTTTTT	CSGGQTGSTGELFF
.	TRBV4-1	TRBJ2-7	few	TGCGCCAGCAGCTCAAGGGGGGAGGGGCACTACGAGCAGTACTTC	CASSSRGEGHYEQYF
TRBD1	TRBV12-3/TRBV12-4	TRBJ2-5	.	TGTGCCAGCAGCGTTACGGACAGGGGTGGAGAGACCCAGTACTTC	CASSVTDRGGETQYF
.	TRBV4-1	TRBJ2-1	few	TGCGCCAGCAGCCAATTTGTGGGGTCCAGGAACAATGAGCAGTTCTTC	CASSQFVGSRNNEQFF
.	TRBV6-5	TRBJ2-1	few	TGTGCCAGCATCCTCGGCGGGGGCCCCTACAATGAGCAGTTCTTC	CASILGGGPYNEQFF
.	TRBV7-9	TRBJ2-5	.	TGTGCCAGCAGAATGACCACGGGTGGCCAAGAGACCCAGTACTTC	CASRMTTGGQETQYF
.	TRBV11-2	TRBJ2-1	.	TGTGCCAGCAGCTTAAGTAGCGTAAGGGTTTCTTACAATGAGCAGTTCTTC	CASSLSSVRVSYNEQFF
.	TRBV27	TRBJ1-2	.	TGTGCCAGCAGTTTATCCTACGACTATGGCTACACCTTC	CASSLSYDYGYTF
TRBD1	TRBV4-1	TRBJ1-2	few	TGCGCCAGCAGCCTTACAGGGGGAACTAACTATGGCTACACCTTC	CASSLTGGTNYGYTF
.	TRBV7-9	TRBJ2-1	few	TGTGCCAGCAGCACCAGCAGCAGCTACAATGAGCAGTTCTTC	CASSTSSSYNEQFF